A selection of T cell receptor beta chains follows, all from one sample in a study of OX40 agonist ivuxolimab in advanced cancers. Generated by immunoSEQ multiplex PCR, the TCRdb table keeps only in-frame clones and is missing some. The data show fewer than 100,000 clones, with around 87% seen just once and around 5.9% held by the top ten. Specimen: CD4+ or CD8+ T cells sorted from blood, collected in a trial of the OX40 agonist ivuxolimab. These receptors originate from an adult with an advanced solid tumor such as melanoma, head and neck, liver or kidney cancer. Both conserved end residues are part of each CDR3. The D gene is left open where the match is weak. Size is stated for part of the rows, as once, few or many counts, or as a class when the clone is expanded.

j_call cdr3_length v_call d_call clone_size cdr3_nt cdr3_aa
TRBJ2-2 15 TRBV29-1 TRBD1 few TGCAGCGTTGGGACAGGGGGCGGTTCGACCGGGGAGCTGTTTTTT CSVGTGGGSTGELFF
TRBJ2-2 15 TRBV28 - - TGTGCCAGCAGTTTGGGGGGGGCACACACCGGGGAGCTGTTTTTT CASSLGGAHTGELFF
TRBJ2-7 13 TRBV7-8 TRBD2 - TGTGCCAGCAGACCAAGCGGGGGGTACGAGCAGTACTTC CASRPSGGYEQYF
TRBJ2-3 18 TRBV9 TRBD2 - TGTGCCAGCAGCGTATCTAGCGGGGGGCCCGGGGGGACAGATACGCAGTATTTT CASSVSSGGPGGTDTQYF
TRBJ2-7 16 TRBV5-4 - - TGTGCCAGCAGCGAAGGAGGGCAAGGATTGACCTACGAGCAGTACTTC CASSEGGQGLTYEQYF
TRBJ1-5 15 TRBV28 - - TGTGCCAGCAGTTTATTCGGGACGGGAAATCAGCCCCAGCATTTT CASSLFGTGNQPQHF
TRBJ1-1 11 TRBV29-1 - - TGCAGCGTTGATAGGGGCACTGAAGCTTTCTTT CSVDRGTEAFF
TRBJ2-7 12 TRBV14 - few TGTGCCAGCAGCCAATCTCAGTACGAGCAGTACTTC CASSQSQYEQYF
TRBJ2-1 12 TRBV25-1 - - TGTGCCAGCAGTGAATTAATCGGGACCCGGTTCTTC CASSELIGTRFF
TRBJ2-5 15 TRBV5-6 TRBD1 - TGTGCCAGCAGCTTGTTGCAGGGGGTTCTAGGGACCCAGTACTTC CASSLLQGVLGTQYF
TRBJ1-5 16 TRBV6-6 TRBD1 - TGTGCCAGCAGACCTGGGGACAGACTTAGCAATCAGCCCCAGCATTTT CASRPGDRLSNQPQHF
TRBJ1-2 14 TRBV5-6 - - TGTGCCAGCAGCCCGTACGGGACCGGTGATGGCTACACCTTC CASSPYGTGDGYTF
TRBJ2-4 19 TRBV15 TRBD2 few TGTGCCACCAGCAGAGCCCGGACTAGCGGGAGCCCCCCGGAAAACATTCAGTACTTC CATSRARTSGSPPENIQYF
TRBJ2-2 13 TRBV7-3 - - TGTGCCACTACTACTTCCGGTACCGGGGAGCTGTTTTTT CATTTSGTGELFF
TRBJ2-5 15 TRBV11-2 - once TGTGCCAGCAGCTTACTCTGGAGGGGGGAAGAGACCCAGTACTTC CASSLLWRGEETQYF
TRBJ1-1 12 TRBV6-1 TRBD1 - TGTGCCAGCTCGAGACAGGGGCAGAAAGCTTTCTTT CASSRQGQKAFF
TRBJ1-5 14 TRBV10-3 TRBD1 - TGTGCCATCAGTGGAGACAGGGGCAATCAGCCCCAGCATTTT CAISGDRGNQPQHF
TRBJ1-4 17 TRBV28 - - TGTGCCAGCAGTTTATTAAGGGCAGCCACGTTTAATGAAAAACTGTTTTTT CASSLLRAATFNEKLFF
TRBJ2-1 14 TRBV27 - - TGTGCCAGCAGGGGGGGCCCTTCCTACAATGAGCAGTTCTTC CASRGGPSYNEQFF
TRBJ2-5 14 TRBV5-1 - - TGCGCCAGCACCGGGGACGCTGCGGAAGAGACCCAGTACTTC CASTGDAAEETQYF